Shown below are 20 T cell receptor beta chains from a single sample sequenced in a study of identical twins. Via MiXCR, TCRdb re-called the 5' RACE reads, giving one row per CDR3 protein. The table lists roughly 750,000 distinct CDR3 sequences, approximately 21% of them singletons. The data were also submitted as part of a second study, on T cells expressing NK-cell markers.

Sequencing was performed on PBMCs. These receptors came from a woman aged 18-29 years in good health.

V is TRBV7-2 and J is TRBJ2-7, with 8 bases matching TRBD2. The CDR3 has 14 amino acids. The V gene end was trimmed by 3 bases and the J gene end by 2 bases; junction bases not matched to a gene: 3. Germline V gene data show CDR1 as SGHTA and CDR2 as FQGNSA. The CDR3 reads CASSFTSGTYEQYF. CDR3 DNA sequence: TGTGCCAGCAGCTTCACTAGCGGAACCTACGAGCAGTACTTC.

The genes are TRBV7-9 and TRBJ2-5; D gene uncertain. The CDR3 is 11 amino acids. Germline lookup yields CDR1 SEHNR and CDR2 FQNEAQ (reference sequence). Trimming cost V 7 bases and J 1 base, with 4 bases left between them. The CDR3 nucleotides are TGTGCCAGCAAACCCCAAGAGACCCAGTACTTC. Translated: CASKPQETQYF.

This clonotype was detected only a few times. The CDR3 bases are TGTGCCAGCAGCCAAGATCCTTGGCTTCAAGAGACCCAGTACTTC. Residues: CASSQDPWLQETQYF. The V gene is TRBV3-1, the J gene TRBJ2-5; D is unclear. The V end was cut by 0 bases, the J end by 2 bases, with 10 bases between. The CDR3 spans 15 residues. Germline V CDR1 and CDR2: LGHDT, YNNKEL (reference sequence).

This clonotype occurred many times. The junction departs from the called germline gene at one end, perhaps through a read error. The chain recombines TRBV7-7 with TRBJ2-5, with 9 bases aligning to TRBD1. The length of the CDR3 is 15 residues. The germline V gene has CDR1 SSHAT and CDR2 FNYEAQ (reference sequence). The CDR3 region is CASSGGTGPGETQYF. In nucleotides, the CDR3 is TGTGCTAGCAGCGGAGGGACAGGGCCAGGGGAGACCCAGTACTTC.

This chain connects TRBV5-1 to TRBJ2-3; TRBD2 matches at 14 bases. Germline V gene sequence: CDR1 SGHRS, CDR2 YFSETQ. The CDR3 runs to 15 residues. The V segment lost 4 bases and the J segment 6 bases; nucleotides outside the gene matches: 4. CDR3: CASSVTSGRADTQYF. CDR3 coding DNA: TGCGCCAGCAGCGTGACTAGCGGGAGGGCTGATACGCAGTATTTT.

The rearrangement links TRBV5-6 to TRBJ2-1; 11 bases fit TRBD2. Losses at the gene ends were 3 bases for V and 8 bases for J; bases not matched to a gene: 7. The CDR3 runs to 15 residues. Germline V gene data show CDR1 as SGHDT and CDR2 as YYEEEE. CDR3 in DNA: TGTGCCAGCAGCTCCTGGGGACTAGCGGCCCATGAGCAGTTCTTC. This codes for CASSSWGLAAHEQFF.

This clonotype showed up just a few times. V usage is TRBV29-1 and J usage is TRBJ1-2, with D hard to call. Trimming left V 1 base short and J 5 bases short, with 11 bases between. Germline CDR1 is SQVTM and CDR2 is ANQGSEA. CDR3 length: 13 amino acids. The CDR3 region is CSVEGGRGYGYTF. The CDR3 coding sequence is TGCAGCGTTGAAGGAGGGAGAGGGTATGGCTACACCTTC. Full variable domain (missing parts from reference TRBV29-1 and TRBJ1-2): SAVISQKPSRDICQRGTSLTIQCQVDSQVTMMFWYRQQPGQSLTLIATANQGSEATYESGFVIDKFPISRPNLTFSTLTVSNMSPEDSSIYLCSVEGGRGYGYTFGSGTRLTVV.

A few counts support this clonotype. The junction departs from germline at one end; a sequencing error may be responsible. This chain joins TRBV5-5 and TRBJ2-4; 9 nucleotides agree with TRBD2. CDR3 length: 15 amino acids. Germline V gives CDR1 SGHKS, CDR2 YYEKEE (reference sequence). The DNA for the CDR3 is TGTGCCAGTCAGCTTGGTCCTAGCGGGGACAACCACGGGCCCTTC. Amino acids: CASQLGPSGDNHGPF. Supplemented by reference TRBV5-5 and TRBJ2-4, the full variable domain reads DAGVTQSPTHLIKTRGQQVTLRCSPISGHKSVSWYQQVLGQGPQFIFQYYEKEERGRGNFPDRFSARQFPNYSSELNVNALLLGDSALYLCASQLGPSGDNHGPFGAGTRLSVL.

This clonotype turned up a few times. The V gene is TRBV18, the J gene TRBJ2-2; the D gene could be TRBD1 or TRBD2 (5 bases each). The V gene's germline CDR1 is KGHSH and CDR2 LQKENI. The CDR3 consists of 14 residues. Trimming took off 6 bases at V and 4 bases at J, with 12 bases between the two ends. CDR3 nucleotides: TGTGCCAGCTCGACAGCGGAATCCACCGGGGAGCTGTTTTTT. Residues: CASSTAESTGELFF.

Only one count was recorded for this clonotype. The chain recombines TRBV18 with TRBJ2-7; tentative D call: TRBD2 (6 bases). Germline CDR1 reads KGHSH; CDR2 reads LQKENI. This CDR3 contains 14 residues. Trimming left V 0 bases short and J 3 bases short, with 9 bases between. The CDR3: CASSPPGLLYEQYF. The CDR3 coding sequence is TGTGCCAGCTCACCACCGGGACTTCTCTACGAGCAGTACTTC.

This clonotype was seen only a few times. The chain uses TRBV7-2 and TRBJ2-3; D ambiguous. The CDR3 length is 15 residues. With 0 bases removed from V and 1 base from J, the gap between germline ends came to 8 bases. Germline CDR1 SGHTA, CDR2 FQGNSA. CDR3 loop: CASSLALKGTDTQYF. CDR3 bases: TGTGCCAGCAGCTTAGCACTTAAAGGCACAGATACGCAGTATTTT.

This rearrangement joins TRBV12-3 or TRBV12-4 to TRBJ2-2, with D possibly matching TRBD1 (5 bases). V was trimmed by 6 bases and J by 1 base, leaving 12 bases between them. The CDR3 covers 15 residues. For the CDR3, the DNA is TGTGCCAGCAGCAATATCGACAGGAACACCGGGGAGCTGTTTTTT. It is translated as CASSNIDRNTGELFF.

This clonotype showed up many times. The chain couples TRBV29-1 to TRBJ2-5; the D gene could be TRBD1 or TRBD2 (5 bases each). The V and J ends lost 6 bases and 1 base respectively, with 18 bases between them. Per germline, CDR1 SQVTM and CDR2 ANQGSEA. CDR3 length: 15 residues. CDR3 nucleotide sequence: TGCAGCGTCTTGTTCCGGGGCGGACTCCAAGAGACCCAGTACTTC. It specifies CSVLFRGGLQETQYF.

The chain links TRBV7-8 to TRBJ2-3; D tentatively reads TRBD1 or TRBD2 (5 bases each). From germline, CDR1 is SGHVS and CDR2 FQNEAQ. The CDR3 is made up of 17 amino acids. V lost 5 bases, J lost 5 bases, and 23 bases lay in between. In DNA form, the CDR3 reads TGTGCCAGCAGCAAATCACGGGGCGTTGGGGTCGGAGATACGCAGTATTTT. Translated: CASSKSRGVGVGDTQYF.

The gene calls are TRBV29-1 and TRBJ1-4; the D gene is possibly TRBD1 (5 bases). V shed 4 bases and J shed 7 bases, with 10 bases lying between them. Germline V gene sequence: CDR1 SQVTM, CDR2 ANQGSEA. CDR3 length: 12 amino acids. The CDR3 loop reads CSVAGQSEKLFF. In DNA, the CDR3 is TGCAGCGTTGCAGGGCAGAGTGAAAAACTGTTTTTT.

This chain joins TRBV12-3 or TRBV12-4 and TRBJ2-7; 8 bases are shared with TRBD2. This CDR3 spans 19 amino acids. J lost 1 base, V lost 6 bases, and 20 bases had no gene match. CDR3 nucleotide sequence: TGTGCCAGCAGGCCGAAGCGGGAGTCCGCCGGACCTGAGTCCTACGAGCAGTACTTC. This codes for CASRPKRESAGPESYEQYF.

In DNA form, the CDR3 reads TGTGCCAGCAGCCGATCTAGCGGGAGTCAGTACGAGCAGTACTTC. This encodes CASSRSSGSQYEQYF. The V and J genes are TRBV6-1 and TRBJ2-7, with 10 bases lining up with TRBD2. J lost 4 bases, V lost 6 bases, and 9 bases had no gene match. The CDR3 has 15 residues. Germline V gives CDR1 MNHNS, CDR2 SASEGT.

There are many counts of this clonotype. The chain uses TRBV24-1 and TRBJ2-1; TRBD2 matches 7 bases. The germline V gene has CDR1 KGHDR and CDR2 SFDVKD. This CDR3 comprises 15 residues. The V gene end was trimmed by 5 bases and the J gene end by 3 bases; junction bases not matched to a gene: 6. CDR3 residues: CATSGGRGNYNEQFF. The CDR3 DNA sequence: TGTGCCACCAGTGGAGGGCGGGGGAACTACAATGAGCAGTTCTTC.

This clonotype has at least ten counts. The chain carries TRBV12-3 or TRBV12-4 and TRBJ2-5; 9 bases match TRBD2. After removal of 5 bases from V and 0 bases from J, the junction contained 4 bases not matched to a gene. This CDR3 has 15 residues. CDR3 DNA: TGTGCCAGCAGTACCCCTAGCGGGAACCAAGAGACCCAGTACTTC. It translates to CASSTPSGNQETQYF.

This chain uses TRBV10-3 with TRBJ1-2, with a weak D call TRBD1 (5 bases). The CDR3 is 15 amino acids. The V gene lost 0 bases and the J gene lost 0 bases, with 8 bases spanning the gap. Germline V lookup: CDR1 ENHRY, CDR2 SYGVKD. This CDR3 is CAISESVTANYGYTF. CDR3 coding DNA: TGTGCCATCAGTGAGTCCGTGACAGCTAACTATGGCTACACCTTC.